This T cell receptor beta chain was observed in a study of long-term antiretroviral therapy in people with HIV. Each donor provided at least one pre-ART PBMC sample and at least two post-ART PBMC samples. The immunoSEQ assay was v3.0, run at survey level. Assay used: immunoSEQ multiplex PCR; TCRdb lists only in-frame clones, some missing. The repertoire includes about 21,000 clones, approximately 76% of them detected once, and 12% sits in the top ten. V lost 0 bases, J lost 4 bases, and 11 bases lay in between. Germline loops: CDR1 SGHRS, CDR2 YFSETQ. CDR3 length: 14 residues. This specimen consisted of unsorted PBMCs, obtained less than 1.8 years before starting antiretroviral therapy. The chain links TRBV5-1 to TRBJ2-7; D is tentatively TRBD1 or TRBD2 (5 bases each). The TCR comes from a woman aged 40-49 years with HIV. This chain's CDR3 is CASSLGDLAYEQYF. CDR3 bases: TGCGCCAGCAGCTTGGGGGACCTTGCTTACGAGCAGTACTTC.